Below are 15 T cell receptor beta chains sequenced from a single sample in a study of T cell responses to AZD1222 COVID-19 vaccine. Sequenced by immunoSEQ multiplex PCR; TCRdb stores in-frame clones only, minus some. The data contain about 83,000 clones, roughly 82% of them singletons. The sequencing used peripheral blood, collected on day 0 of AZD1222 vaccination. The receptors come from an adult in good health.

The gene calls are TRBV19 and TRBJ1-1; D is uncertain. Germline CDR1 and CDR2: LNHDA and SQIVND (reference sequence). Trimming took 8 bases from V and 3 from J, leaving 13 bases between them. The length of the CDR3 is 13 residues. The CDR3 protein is CASPVRSYTEAFF. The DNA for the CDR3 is TGTGCCAGTCCCGTCCGGAGTTACACTGAAGCTTTCTTT.

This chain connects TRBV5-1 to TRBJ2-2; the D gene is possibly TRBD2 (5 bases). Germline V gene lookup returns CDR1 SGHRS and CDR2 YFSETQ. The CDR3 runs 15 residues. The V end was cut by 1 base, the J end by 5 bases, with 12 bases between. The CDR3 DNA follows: TGCGCCAGCAGCTTGTGGGTTAGGGAGACCGGGGAGCTGTTTTTT. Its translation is CASSLWVRETGELFF.

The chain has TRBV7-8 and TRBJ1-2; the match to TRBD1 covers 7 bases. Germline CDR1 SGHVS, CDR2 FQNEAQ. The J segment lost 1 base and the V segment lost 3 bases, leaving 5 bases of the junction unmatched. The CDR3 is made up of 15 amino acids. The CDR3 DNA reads TGTGCCAGCAGCTTGAGGGGGCAGAATAACTATGGCTACACCTTC. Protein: CASSLRGQNNYGYTF.

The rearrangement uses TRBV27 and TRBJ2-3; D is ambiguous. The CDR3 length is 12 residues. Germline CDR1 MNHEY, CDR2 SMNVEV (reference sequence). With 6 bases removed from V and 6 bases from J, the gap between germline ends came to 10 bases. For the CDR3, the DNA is TGTGCCAGCAGCCCACTGGACGATACGCAGTATTTT. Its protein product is CASSPLDDTQYF.

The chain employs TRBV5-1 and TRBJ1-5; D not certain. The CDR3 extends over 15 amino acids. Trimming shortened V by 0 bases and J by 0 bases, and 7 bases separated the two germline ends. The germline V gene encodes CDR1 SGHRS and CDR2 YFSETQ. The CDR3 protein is CASSLDPSSNQPQHF. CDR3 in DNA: TGCGCCAGCAGCTTGGATCCATCTAGCAATCAGCCCCAGCATTTT.

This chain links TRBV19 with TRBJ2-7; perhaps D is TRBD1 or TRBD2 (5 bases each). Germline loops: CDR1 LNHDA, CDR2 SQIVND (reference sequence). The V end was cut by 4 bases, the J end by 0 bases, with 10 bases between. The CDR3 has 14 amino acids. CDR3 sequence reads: CASSRDGNSYEQYF. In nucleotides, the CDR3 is TGTGCCAGTAGTAGGGACGGCAACTCCTACGAGCAGTACTTC. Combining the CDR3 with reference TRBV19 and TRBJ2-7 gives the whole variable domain DGGITQSPKYLFRKEGQNVTLSCEQNLNHDAMYWYRQDPGQGLRLIYYSQIVNDFQKGDIAEGYSVSREKKESFPLTVTSAQKNPTAFYLCASSRDGNSYEQYFGPGTRLTVT.

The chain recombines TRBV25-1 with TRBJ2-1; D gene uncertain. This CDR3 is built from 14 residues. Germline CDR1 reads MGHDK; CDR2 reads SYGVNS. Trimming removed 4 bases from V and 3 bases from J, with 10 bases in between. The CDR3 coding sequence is TGTGCCAGCAGTGTCGGCTCGGGCTACAATGAGCAGTTCTTC. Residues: CASSVGSGYNEQFF.

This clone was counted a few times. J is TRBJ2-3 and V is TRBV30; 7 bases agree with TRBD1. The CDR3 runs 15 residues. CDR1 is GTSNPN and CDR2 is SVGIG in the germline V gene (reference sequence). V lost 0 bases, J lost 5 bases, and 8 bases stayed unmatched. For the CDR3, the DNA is TGTGCCTGGAGTGTACAGGTGACAGGGCGAGATACGCAGTATTTT. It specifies CAWSVQVTGRDTQYF.

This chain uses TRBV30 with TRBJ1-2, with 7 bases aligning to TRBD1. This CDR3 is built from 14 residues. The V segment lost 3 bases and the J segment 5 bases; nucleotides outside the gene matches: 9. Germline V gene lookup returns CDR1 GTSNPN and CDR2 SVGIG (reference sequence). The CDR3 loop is CAWSKQGRFYGYTF. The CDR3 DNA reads TGTGCCTGGAGCAAACAGGGGCGTTTTTATGGCTACACCTTC.

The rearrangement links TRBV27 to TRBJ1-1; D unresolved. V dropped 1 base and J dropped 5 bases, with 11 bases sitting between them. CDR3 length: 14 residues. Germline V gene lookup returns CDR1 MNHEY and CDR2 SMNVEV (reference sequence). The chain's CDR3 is CASSLFGDWTEAFF. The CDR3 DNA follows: TGTGCCAGCAGTTTATTTGGGGATTGGACTGAAGCTTTCTTT.

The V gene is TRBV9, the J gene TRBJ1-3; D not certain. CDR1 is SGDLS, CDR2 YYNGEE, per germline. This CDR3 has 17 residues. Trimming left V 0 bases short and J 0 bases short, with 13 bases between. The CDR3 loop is CASSVGDTKISGNTIYF. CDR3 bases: TGTGCCAGCAGCGTAGGTGACACCAAAATCTCTGGAAACACCATATATTTT.

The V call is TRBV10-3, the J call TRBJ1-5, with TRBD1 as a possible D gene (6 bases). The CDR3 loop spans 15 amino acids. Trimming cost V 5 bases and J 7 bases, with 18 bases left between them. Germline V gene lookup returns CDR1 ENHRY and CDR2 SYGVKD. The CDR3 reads CAISSRGQGQQPQHF. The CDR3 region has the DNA TGTGCCATCAGTAGCCGAGGGCAGGGACAACAGCCCCAGCATTTT.

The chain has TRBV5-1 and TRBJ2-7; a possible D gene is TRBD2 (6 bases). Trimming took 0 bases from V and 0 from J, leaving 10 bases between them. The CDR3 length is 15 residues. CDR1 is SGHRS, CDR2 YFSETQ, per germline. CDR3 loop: CASSLAGERSYEQYF. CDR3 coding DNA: TGCGCCAGCAGCTTGGCGGGGGAACGCTCCTACGAGCAGTACTTC.

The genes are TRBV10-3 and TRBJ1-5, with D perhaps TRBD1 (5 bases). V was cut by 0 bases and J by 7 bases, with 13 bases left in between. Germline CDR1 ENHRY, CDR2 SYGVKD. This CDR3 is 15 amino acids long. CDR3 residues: CAISESRADSQPQHF. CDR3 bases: TGTGCCATCAGTGAGTCGAGGGCAGACAGCCAGCCCCAGCATTTT.

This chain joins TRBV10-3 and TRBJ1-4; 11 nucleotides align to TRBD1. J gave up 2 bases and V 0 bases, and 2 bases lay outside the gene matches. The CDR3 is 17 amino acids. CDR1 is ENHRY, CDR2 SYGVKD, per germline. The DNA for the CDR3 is TGTGCCATCAGTGAGTCGGACAGGGGGCTGACTAATGAAAAACTGTTTTTT. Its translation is CAISESDRGLTNEKLFF.